What follows describes a single TCR beta chain. Sequenced by immunoSEQ multiplex PCR; TCRdb stores in-frame clones only, minus some. The table includes approximately 99,000 clones, roughly nine tenths detected once. Germline-derived CDR1 and CDR2 are WNHNN and SYGVQD (reference sequence). The CDR3 has 16 amino acids. Trimming cost V 9 bases and J 5 bases; bases outside gene matches: 15. This sample was included in a study of T cell changes during pregnancy in multiple sclerosis. The sequence was collected from a female donor in good health, enrolled as a control in a pregnancy study. Sequenced material: peripheral blood, taken in the second trimester of pregnancy. The chain combines TRBV10-1 with TRBJ2-1, with 8 bases identical to TRBD2. CDR3 nucleotides: TGCGCCAGAATAAGCGGGGGCCGCGTCGATCACAATGAGCAGTTCTTC. Translating it yields CARISGGRVDHNEQFF.